The clone carrying this T cell receptor (beta chain) came up a few times. An end of the junction does not agree with germline; a read error may underlie this. Germline V CDR1 and CDR2: MNHEY, SVGAGI. The CDR3 is 13 amino acids. The entry originates in a study of blood T cells in healthy people across ages. Total RNA extraction produced at least 5 micrograms (per sample) for the study. Together with a sample-barcoded 5' primer, a J-beta primer mix was included in a second PCR lasting roughly 7 to 11 cycles. Sequencing yielded, for each sample, at least 3 million paired-end reads carrying CDR3. TCRdb called the 5' RACE reads again in MiXCR, with one record for every CDR3 protein. Of about 720,000 distinct CDR3 sequences listed, around 25% are singletons. These data also formed part of another study, on T cells of mothers and their children. That paper states: Overlap ran slightly, non-significantly higher for related than unrelated mother-child pairs.

This receptor was taken from a boy younger than 18 in good health. Sequencing input: blood. The chain is built from TRBV6-5 and TRBJ2-5, with D hard to call. This CDR3 is CAVGGILQETQHF. In DNA form, the CDR3 reads TGTGCCGTCGGCGGAATCCTCCAAGAGACCCAGCACTTC.